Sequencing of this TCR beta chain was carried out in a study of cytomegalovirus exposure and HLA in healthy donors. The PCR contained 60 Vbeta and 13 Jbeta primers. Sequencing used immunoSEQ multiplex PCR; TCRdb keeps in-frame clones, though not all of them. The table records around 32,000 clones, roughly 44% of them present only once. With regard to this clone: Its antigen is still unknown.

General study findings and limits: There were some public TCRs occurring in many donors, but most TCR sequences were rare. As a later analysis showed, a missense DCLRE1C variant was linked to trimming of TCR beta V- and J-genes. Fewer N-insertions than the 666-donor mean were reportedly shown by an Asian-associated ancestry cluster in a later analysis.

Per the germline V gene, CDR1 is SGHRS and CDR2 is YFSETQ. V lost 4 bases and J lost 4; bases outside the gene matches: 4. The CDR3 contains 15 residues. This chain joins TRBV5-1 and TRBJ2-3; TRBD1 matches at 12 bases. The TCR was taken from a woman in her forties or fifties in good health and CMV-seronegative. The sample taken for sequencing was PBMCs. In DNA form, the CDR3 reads TGCGCCAGCAGCCCGGGGACAGGGGGCTCAGATACGCAGTATTTT. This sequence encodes CASSPGTGGSDTQYF.